This T cell receptor beta chain was identified in a study of CD8+ T cells in alopecia areata. General study findings and limits: Among patients, TCR sharing was less clear than in mice, a difference possibly due in part to HLA diversity in the patient population.

Following extraction, RNA underwent reverse transcription to cDNA, which served as the sequencing template. Measured with immunoSEQ multiplex PCR; TCRdb has only the in-frame clones, and not every one. The data contain 15,000 to 20,000 clones, about 60% of them singletons. Note on this clone: Antigen: not known.

Trimming removed 2 bases from V and 12 bases from J; junction bases left unmatched: 10. The CDR3 totals 15 residues. Germline V gene sequence: CDR1 MDHEN, CDR2 SYDVKM. Treatment specified: oral pan-JAK inhibitor, 5-10 mg twice daily. Alopecia areata patients provided lesional scalp punch biopsies and peripheral blood, both collected for the study. V usage is TRBV28 and J usage is TRBJ1-6, with 7 bases fitting TRBD1. The source of this sequence is a human donor with alopecia areata. Specimen: skin, collected at week 4, from a patient treated with tofacitinib. The CDR3 here is CASSLVQGGGLPLHF. Written as DNA, the CDR3 is TGTGCCAGCAGTTTAGTTCAGGGGGGAGGCCTACCCCTCCACTTT.